This passage covers 10 T cell receptor beta chains from one sample sequenced in a study of control samples from healthy donors and cancer patients. Some clones are missing from TCRdb's copy, which holds only in-frame ones; the method was immunoSEQ multiplex PCR. The profile covers approximately 52,000 clones, with 90% to 96% appearing a single time and roughly 1.1% taken by the ten largest. The sequenced sample was blood. These receptors all come from a woman between 18 and 30 years old in good health.

CDR3 bases: TGTGCCATCAGTGATCCCAGCAGGGGGGATGAGCAGTTCTTC. It translates to CAISDPSRGDEQFF. The chain uses TRBV10-3 and TRBJ2-1, with D tentatively TRBD1 (7 bases). The germline CDR1 and CDR2 sequences are ENHRY and SYGVKD. This CDR3 contains 14 residues. V was pared by 3 bases and J by 8 bases, with 14 bases between.

Only a few counts were recorded for this clone. The chain combines TRBV4-3 with TRBJ1-6; no clear D. The CDR3 contains 16 residues. The V end lost 0 bases, the J end lost 8 bases, and 14 bases lay between the germline ends. Germline values: CDR1 LGHNA, CDR2 YSLEER. For the CDR3, the DNA is TGCGCCAGCAGCCAAGATTACGAGGGCCCCCATTCACCCCTCCACTTT. Protein: CASSQDYEGPHSPLHF.

The V gene is TRBV10-3, the J gene TRBJ1-2; TRBD1 matches at 7 bases. This CDR3 is built from 12 residues. Germline V lookup: CDR1 ENHRY, CDR2 SYGVKD. The V gene end was trimmed by 10 bases and the J gene end by 5 bases; junction bases not matched to a gene: 7. The DNA for the CDR3 is TGTGCCACCCGGACAGGCTCTTATGGCTACACCTTC. Protein sequence: CATRTGSYGYTF.

Regarding this clone: Germline and junction disagree at one end, which may indicate a read error. Other nucleotide sequences in the sample specify the same CDR3. The chain joins TRBV6-5 to TRBJ2-1; a possible D gene is TRBD2 (5 bases). Germline CDR1 MNHEY, CDR2 SVGAGI. The CDR3 is 13 residues long. CDR3 sequence: CASSYSGRYEQFF. DNA of the CDR3: TGTGCCAGCAGCTACTCGGGGAGATATGAGCAGTTCTTC.

This rearrangement joins TRBV7-3 to TRBJ2-3; TRBD2 aligns across 7 bases. Germline V gene lookup returns CDR1 SGHTA and CDR2 FQGTGA. Trimming at V came to 0 bases and at J to 2 bases, leaving 5 bases not matched to a gene. The CDR3 covers 16 residues. CDR3 residues: CASSLTSGALTDTQYF. CDR3 bases: TGTGCCAGCAGCTTAACCAGCGGGGCCCTCACAGATACGCAGTATTTT.

This chain connects TRBV6-2 or TRBV6-3 to TRBJ2-7; 7 nucleotides align to TRBD1. Germline V CDR1 and CDR2: MNHEY, SVGEGT. This CDR3 contains 13 residues. After removal of 2 bases from V and 4 bases from J, the junction contained 2 bases not matched to a gene. The CDR3 here is CASSYDRAYEQYF. CDR3 nucleotides: TGTGCCAGCAGTTACGACAGGGCGTACGAGCAGTACTTC.

This chain links TRBV5-1 with TRBJ1-1, with 10 nucleotides matching TRBD1. CDR1 is SGHRS, CDR2 YFSETQ, per germline. J was trimmed by 5 bases and V by 4 bases; bases with no gene match: 14. The length of the CDR3 is 17 residues. The CDR3 reads CASSVKGTGDIRTEAFF. The CDR3 bases are TGCGCCAGCAGCGTAAAGGGGACAGGGGACATTAGGACTGAAGCTTTCTTT. The whole variable domain, remainder taken from reference TRBV5-1 and TRBJ1-1, is KAGVTQTPRYLIKTRGQQVTLSCSPISGHRSVSWYQQTPGQGLQFLFEYFSETQRNKGNFPGRFSGRQFSNSRSEMNVSTLELGDSALYLCASSVKGTGDIRTEAFFGQGTRLTVV.

The chain employs TRBV7-9 and TRBJ1-1, with TRBD1 matching 8 bases. The CDR3 runs to 16 residues. From germline, CDR1 is SEHNR and CDR2 FQNEAQ (reference sequence). The junction had 9 bases not matched to a gene; V was cut back by 5 bases and J by 1 base. This chain's CDR3 is CASSPGTGGRNTEAFF. CDR3 coding DNA: TGTGCCAGCAGCCCCGGGACAGGAGGCAGGAACACTGAAGCTTTCTTT. Complete variable domain (other parts from reference TRBV7-9 and TRBJ1-1): DTGVSQNPRHKITKRGQNVTFRCDPISEHNRLYWYRQTLGQGPEFLTYFQNEAQLEKSRLLSDRFSAERPKGSFSTLEIQRTEQGDSAMYLCASSPGTGGRNTEAFFGQGTRLTVV.

The chain uses TRBV2 and TRBJ1-3; possibly TRBD1 for D (5 bases). V was clipped by 3 bases and J by 0 bases, with 9 bases between them. CDR1 SNHLY and CDR2 FYNNEI come from the germline V gene. The CDR3 loop spans 15 amino acids. CDR3 coding DNA: TGTGCCAGCAGTGAGCAGGGTCCCTCTGGAAACACCATATATTTT. Its protein is CASSEQGPSGNTIYF.

The rearrangement links TRBV3-1 (or the pseudogene TRBV3-2) to TRBJ2-5, with 11 bases aligning to TRBD2. CDR1 is LGHDT and CDR2 is YNNKEL in the germline V gene (reference sequence). The CDR3 has 15 residues. Unmatched junction bases numbered 4, after V lost 3 bases and J lost 4 bases. The CDR3 DNA sequence: TGTGCCAGCAGCCAGTTAGCGGGGGGGGGAGAGACCCAGTACTTC. Protein sequence: CASSQLAGGGETQYF.